The 5 T cell receptor beta chains listed next were all sequenced from one sample in a study of tumor-infiltrating lymphocytes in primary liver carcinoma. Blood RNA was derived from unsorted whole blood, and germline DNA was extracted too. A constant-region primer served to make TCR beta cDNA from 500 to 550 ng total RNA. It was through three nested multiplex PCR rounds of slightly modified ARM-PCR that TCR beta libraries arose. Running 10 cycles apiece, the first two PCR rounds relied on TRBV1-TRBV30 forward primers together with a C-beta reverse primer. One entry per CDR3 protein, called by TCRdb with MiXCR from the multiplex PCR reads. This sample has 330,000 or so distinct CDR3 sequences; around three fifths occur once, and the top ten carry roughly 6%. Sequenced: peripheral blood. Receptors originate from a man aged 35 to 55 with primary liver carcinoma and hepatitis B virus infection.

V usage is TRBV5-4 and J usage is TRBJ1-1, with D unresolved. The germline V gene encodes CDR1 SGHNT and CDR2 YYREEE (reference sequence). V was shortened by 6 bases and J by 7 bases, with 16 bases between the two germline ends. This CDR3 contains 13 residues. The DNA for the CDR3 is TGTGCCAGCATTACCTGGTGCGTGAATGAAGCTTTCTTT. Its translation is CASITWCVNEAFF.

Only one count was recorded for this clonotype. The rearrangement links TRBV6-6 to TRBJ1-2; no firm D call. The CDR3 covers 14 residues. Trimming stripped 11 bases from V and 2 bases from J, with 18 bases between. The germline V gene has CDR1 MNHNY and CDR2 SVGAGI (reference sequence). The CDR3 loop reads CAGSPWPRNYGYTF. For the CDR3, the DNA is TGTGCCGGCTCCCCTTGGCCAAGAAACTATGGCTACACCTTC.

This clonotype was seen just once. V and J are TRBV20-1 and TRBJ2-4; D unclear. The V gene's germline CDR1 is DFQATT and CDR2 SNEGSKA (reference sequence). CDR3 length: 13 residues. Deletions cut 6 bases from V and 0 bases from J, with 9 bases between. DNA for the CDR3: TGCAGTGCCCCGGTCACAGCCAAAAACATTCAGTACTTC. Its translation is CSAPVTAKNIQYF.

J is TRBJ1-5 and V is TRBV11-2; TRBD1 might be the D (5 bases). The DNA end favors TRBJ2-3, so the J call may be wrong. The CDR3 runs to 19 residues. In germline, CDR1 is SGHAT, CDR2 FQNNGV. The CDR3 reads CASSQGDGSEQLSNQPQYF. CDR3 nucleotides: TGTGCCAGCAGCCAAGGGGATGGGTCGGAACAGCTTAGCAATCAGCCCCAGTATTTT.

This clonotype showed up many times. The chain has TRBV6-5 and TRBJ1-1, with D possibly TRBD1 on 6 matching bases. Germline V gives CDR1 MNHEY, CDR2 SVGAGI. The CDR3 loop spans 14 amino acids. Trimming left V 2 bases short and J 1 base short, with 8 bases between. The CDR3 DNA is TGTGCCAGCAGTTACGGGGGGGCGAACACTGAAGCTTTCTTT. This codes for CASSYGGANTEAFF.